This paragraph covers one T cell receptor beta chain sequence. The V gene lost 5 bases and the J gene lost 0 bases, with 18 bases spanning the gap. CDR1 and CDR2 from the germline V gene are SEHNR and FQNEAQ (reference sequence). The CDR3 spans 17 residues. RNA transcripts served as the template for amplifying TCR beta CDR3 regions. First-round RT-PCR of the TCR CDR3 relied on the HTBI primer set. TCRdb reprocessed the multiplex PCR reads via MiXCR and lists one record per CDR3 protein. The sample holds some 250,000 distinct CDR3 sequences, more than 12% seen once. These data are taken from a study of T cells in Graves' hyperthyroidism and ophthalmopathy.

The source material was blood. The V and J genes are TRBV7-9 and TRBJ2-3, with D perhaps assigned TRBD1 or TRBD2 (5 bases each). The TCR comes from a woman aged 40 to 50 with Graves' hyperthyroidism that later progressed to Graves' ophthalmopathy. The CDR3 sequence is CASSPSAGTTSTDTQYF. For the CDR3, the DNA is TGTGCCAGCAGCCCCTCAGCTGGGACCACTAGCACAGATACGCAGTATTTT.